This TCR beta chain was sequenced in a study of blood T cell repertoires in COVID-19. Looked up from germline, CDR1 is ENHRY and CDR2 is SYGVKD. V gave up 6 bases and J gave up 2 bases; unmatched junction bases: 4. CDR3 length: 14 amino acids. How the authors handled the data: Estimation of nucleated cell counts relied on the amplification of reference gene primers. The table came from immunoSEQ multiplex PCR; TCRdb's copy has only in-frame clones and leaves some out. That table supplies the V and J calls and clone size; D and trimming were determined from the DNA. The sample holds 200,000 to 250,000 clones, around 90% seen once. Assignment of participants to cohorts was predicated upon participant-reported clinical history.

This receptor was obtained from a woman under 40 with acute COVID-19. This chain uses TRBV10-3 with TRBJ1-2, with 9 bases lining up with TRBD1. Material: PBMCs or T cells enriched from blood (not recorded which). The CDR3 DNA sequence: TGTGCCATCAGACGGACAGGGGAGAACTATGGCTACACCTTC. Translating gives CAIRRTGENYGYTF.